This T cell receptor (beta chain) is from a study of cytomegalovirus exposure and HLA in healthy donors. PCR involved 60 Vbeta and 13 Jbeta primers. Assay: immunoSEQ multiplex PCR; the TCRdb copy retains only in-frame clones and omits some. The table lists roughly 55,000 clones, approximately 80% of them singletons. With regard to this clone: What it binds is unknown.

Broader study findings: Cytomegalovirus association was assigned to approximately 180 TCR beta chains. An analysis done earlier found most TCR beta V segments productive about 90% or about 30% of the time.

The CDR3 contains 19 residues. Per germline, CDR1 SGHDN and CDR2 FVKESK. J was trimmed by 4 bases and V by 2 bases; bases with no gene match: 17. Source material: PBMCs. The V and J genes are TRBV14 and TRBJ2-3, with TRBD2 identical over 8 bases. This TCR was sampled from a female donor in good health and CMV-seronegative. CDR3 sequence: CASSQLSGTRKGEPDTQYF. Written as DNA, the CDR3 is TGTGCCAGCAGCCAACTCTCCGGGACTAGAAAAGGGGAACCAGATACGCAGTATTTT.